The TCR beta chain under discussion was sequenced for a study of regulatory T cells in long-lasting Graves disease. Study findings and constraints: Persistent patients shared more public clonotypes (about 3,000) than newly diagnosed patients (about 1,000).

This clonotype has a handful of counts. The antigen is undetermined. A read error may be the cause here, since a much bigger clone is one base away. The CDR3 loop spans 17 amino acids. CDR1 is MNHEY and CDR2 is SMNVEV in the germline V gene (reference sequence). Documented time point: newly diagnosed GD, antithyroid drugs for less than 3 months. The TCR library was made from RNA extracted from PBMCs. Building of the TCR beta libraries involved iRepertoire HTBI primers and Arm-PCR of CDR3 regions. In TCRdb, the multiplex PCR reads were re-called with MiXCR into one record per CDR3 protein. The sample lists 600,000 to 650,000 distinct CDR3 sequences, roughly 15% occurring once. The data were also submitted as part of a second study, on T cells in Graves' hyperthyroidism and ophthalmopathy. That study adds: Hyperthyroidism of Graves' type that showed no ophthalmopathy progression within 18 months was stable.

V is TRBV27 and J is TRBJ1-5, with 10 bases lining up with TRBD1. This specimen consisted of peripheral blood mononuclear cells (PBMCs), obtained at new diagnosis, from a patient treated with antithyroid drugs. The receptor's source is a woman aged 30 to 39 with Graves disease. CDR3 nucleotide sequence: TGTGCCAGCAGTTTATGGGCCGGGACAGGGGTCAATCCGCCCCAGCATTTT. It translates to CASSLWAGTGVNPPQHF.